The present T cell receptor (beta chain) was sequenced within a study of blood T cell repertoires in COVID-19. The ends lost 0 bases at V and 4 bases at J; junction bases unmatched: 3. The CDR3 length is 16 residues. Germline CDR1 SGHTA, CDR2 FQGNSA. Libraries were prepared by immunoSEQ multiplex PCR; TCRdb keeps only in-frame clonotypes and omits some of them. Among some 100,000 clones listed, 84% were seen once. V is TRBV7-2 and J is TRBJ2-2; 9 positions agree with TRBD2. The sample consisted of peripheral blood. The source of this sequence is a woman older than 75 with active or convalescent COVID-19. CDR3 in amino acids: CASSLASSGGTGELFF. As DNA, the CDR3 is TGTGCCAGCAGCTTAGCCAGTAGCGGGGGCACCGGGGAGCTGTTTTTT.